Reported below is one TCR beta chain. In the authors' methods: Counts of nucleated cells, estimated from reference gene primer amplification, were obtained. The method was immunoSEQ multiplex PCR; TCRdb's version includes in-frame clones alone and lacks a portion of them. V and J calls and clone size are as listed in that table; D and trimming were resolved from the DNA. The table includes 200,000 to 250,000 clones, 70% to 90% detected once. Looked up from germline, CDR1 is MNHEY and CDR2 is SVGAGI. The CDR3 sequence is 14 residues long. Trimming shortened V by 5 bases and J by 7 bases, and 15 bases separated the two germline ends. The data stem from a study of blood T cell repertoires in COVID-19. Turning to the study itself: From the United States, Italy and Spain came samples of acute and convalescent COVID-19. The cDNA or gDNA used as material had been derived from T cells, B-cell-depleted T cells, or PBMCs.

Specimen: peripheral blood. The chain recombines TRBV6-5 with TRBJ1-3; tentatively, D is TRBD1 (5 bases). This TCR was recovered from a man aged 60 to 69 with acute or convalescent COVID-19. CDR3 nucleotides: TGTGCCAGCAGTAAGCGGGGCCCCCGGAACACCATATATTTT. Amino acid sequence: CASSKRGPRNTIYF.